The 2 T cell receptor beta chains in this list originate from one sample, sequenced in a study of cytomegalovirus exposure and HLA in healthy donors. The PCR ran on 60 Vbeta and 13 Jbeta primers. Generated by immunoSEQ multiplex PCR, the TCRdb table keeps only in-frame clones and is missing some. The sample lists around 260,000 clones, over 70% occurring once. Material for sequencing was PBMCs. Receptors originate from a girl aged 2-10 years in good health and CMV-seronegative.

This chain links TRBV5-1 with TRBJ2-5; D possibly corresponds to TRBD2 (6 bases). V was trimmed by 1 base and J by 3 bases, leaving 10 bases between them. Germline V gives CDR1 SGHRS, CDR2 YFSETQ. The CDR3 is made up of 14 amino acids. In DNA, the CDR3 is TGCGCCAGCAGCTTGATATGGGGGGAAGAGACCCAGTACTTC. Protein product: CASSLIWGEETQYF. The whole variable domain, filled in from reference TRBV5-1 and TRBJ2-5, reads KAGVTQTPRYLIKTRGQQVTLSCSPISGHRSVSWYQQTPGQGLQFLFEYFSETQRNKGNFPGRFSGRQFSNSRSEMNVSTLELGDSALYLCASSLIWGEETQYFGPGTRLLVL.

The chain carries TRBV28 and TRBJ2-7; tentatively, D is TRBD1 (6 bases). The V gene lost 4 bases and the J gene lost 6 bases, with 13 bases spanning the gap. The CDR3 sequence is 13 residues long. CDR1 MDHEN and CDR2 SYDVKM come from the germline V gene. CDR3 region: CASSSGHGSEQYF. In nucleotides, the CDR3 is TGTGCCAGCAGTTCGGGACACGGGTCCGAGCAGTACTTC.